Reported below is one TCR beta chain. Germline CDR1 is SQVTM and CDR2 is ANQGSEA. The junction had 9 bases not matched to a gene; V was cut back by 7 bases and J by 5 bases. The CDR3 contains 13 residues. This entry comes from a study of cytomegalovirus exposure and HLA in healthy donors. Use of 60 Vbeta and 13 Jbeta primers characterized the PCR. TCRdb keeps only in-frame clones here, not all; method: immunoSEQ multiplex PCR. The sample holds almost 95,000 clones, just under 70% seen once. This receptor was obtained from a man aged 45-65 years in good health and CMV-seronegative. The sample consisted of PBMCs. The rearrangement joins TRBV29-1 to TRBJ2-5, with 8 bases aligning to TRBD2. This chain's CDR3 is CSGRGARSETQYF. The DNA for the CDR3 is TGCAGCGGGCGGGGGGCTAGGTCGGAGACCCAGTACTTC. Together with reference TRBV29-1 and TRBJ2-5, the CDR3 gives the full variable domain: SAVISQKPSRDICQRGTSLTIQCQVDSQVTMMFWYRQQPGQSLTLIATANQGSEATYESGFVIDKFPISRPNLTFSTLTVSNMSPEDSSIYLCSGRGARSETQYFGPGTRLLVL.